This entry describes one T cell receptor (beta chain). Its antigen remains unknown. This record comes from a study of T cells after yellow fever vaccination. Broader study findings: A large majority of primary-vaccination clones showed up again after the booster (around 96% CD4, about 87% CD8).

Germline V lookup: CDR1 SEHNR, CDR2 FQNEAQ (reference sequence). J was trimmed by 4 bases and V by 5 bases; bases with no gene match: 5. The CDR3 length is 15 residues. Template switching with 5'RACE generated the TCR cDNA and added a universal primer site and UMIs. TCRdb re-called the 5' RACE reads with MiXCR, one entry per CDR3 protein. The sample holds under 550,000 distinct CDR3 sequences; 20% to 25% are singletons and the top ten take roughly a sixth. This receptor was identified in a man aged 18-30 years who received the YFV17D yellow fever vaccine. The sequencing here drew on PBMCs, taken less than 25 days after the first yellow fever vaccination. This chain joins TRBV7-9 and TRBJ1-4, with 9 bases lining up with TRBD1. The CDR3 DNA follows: TGTGCCAGCAGCGCCGGACAGGGGAATAATGAAAAACTGTTTTTT. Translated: CASSAGQGNNEKLFF.